This is a list of T cell receptor beta chains from one sample in a study of blood T cells in healthy people across ages. TCRdb passed the 5' RACE reads through MiXCR, listing each CDR3 protein once. The table includes fewer than 950,000 distinct CDR3 sequences, under 40% detected once. Sequences were obtained from blood. Receptors were obtained from a man younger than 30 in good health. Each CDR3 is given with its conserved first and last residue. D genes are given only for firm matches. Only some rows state a clone size, as once, few, many or a class for expanded clones.

J,V,D,size,CDR3,DNA
TRBJ2-1,TRBV6-1,-,-,CASTRRSGVDSYNEQFF,TGTGCCAGCACTCGTCGGTCGGGGGTGGATTCTTACAATGAGCAGTTCTTC
TRBJ2-1,TRBV10-3,TRBD2,-,CAISGDYRYDEQFF,TGTGCCATCAGTGGGGACTACAGGTACGATGAGCAGTTCTTC
TRBJ2-1,TRBV28,-,few,CASSSQAGVNEQFF,TGTGCCAGCAGTTCACAGGCCGGGGTCAATGAGCAGTTCTTC
TRBJ1-1,TRBV20-1,TRBD1,-,CSAKTGPDTEAFF,TGCAGTGCAAAGACAGGGCCGGACACTGAAGCTTTCTTT
TRBJ2-1,TRBV25-1,TRBD2,once,CASSPLGIGGYNGQFF,TGTGCCAGCAGCCCCCTGGGTATCGGGGGGTACAATGGGCAGTTCTTC
TRBJ2-7,TRBV5-1,-,few,CASSFRRDPQSWEQYF,TGCGCCAGCAGCTTTCGAAGGGACCCTCAGAGTTGGGAGCAGTACTTC
TRBJ2-7,TRBV4-3,-,-,CASRRGNSYNEQYF,TGCGCCAGCAGACGCGGGAATTCCTACAATGAGCAGTACTTC
TRBJ2-5,TRBV24-1,-,-,CATTGGSYNEQYF,TGTGCCACCACAGGGGGGTCCTACAATGAGCAGTACTTC
TRBJ2-7,TRBV6-2/TRBV6-3,TRBD1,few,CASRGQARSYEQYF,TGTGCCAGCAGGGGACAGGCGCGATCCTACGAGCAGTACTTC
TRBJ1-2,TRBV4-3,TRBD1,many,CASSQEGNRGGYTF,TGCGCCAGCAGCCAAGAAGGGAACAGGGGCGGCTACACCTTC
TRBJ1-6,TRBV9,-,few,CASSARSGQHNSPLHF,TGTGCCAGCAGCGCCAGATCGGGACAACATAATTCACCCCTCCACTTT
TRBJ1-2,TRBV4-3,-,-,CASSQGNRENYGYTF,TGCGCCAGCAGTCAGGGGAACAGAGAAAACTATGGCTACACCTTC
TRBJ2-7,TRBV6-2/TRBV6-3,TRBD2,few,CASSYFAGEPNEQYF,TGTGCCAGCAGTTACTTCGCGGGGGAGCCCAATGAGCAGTACTTC
TRBJ2-3,TRBV6-2/TRBV6-3,-,-,CASSYGTGSTDTQYF,TGTGCCAGCAGTTACGGGACGGGCAGCACAGATACGCAGTATTTT
TRBJ2-3,TRBV30,-,few,CAWNGGGWDTQYF,TGTGCCTGGAACGGCGGGGGCTGGGATACGCAGTATTTT
TRBJ2-3,TRBV2,-,-,CASVGGSDTDTQYF,TGTGCCAGCGTAGGAGGGTCTGACACAGATACGCAGTATTTT
TRBJ1-6,TRBV4-3,-,many,CASSPTFLGDSPLHF,TGCGCCAGCAGCCCCACATTCCTGGGAGATTCACCCCTCCACTTT
TRBJ1-5,TRBV7-2,TRBD1,-,CASSSRQGEGQPQHF,TGTGCCAGCAGCTCGCGACAGGGGGAAGGTCAGCCCCAGCATTTT
TRBJ2-1,TRBV5-1,TRBD1,few,CASSLAPPGQGGNEQFF,TGCGCCAGCAGCTTGGCACCTCCGGGACAGGGTGGCAATGAGCAGTTCTTC
TRBJ2-7,TRBV4-3,-,-,CASSQGQSYNEQYF,TGCGCCAGCAGCCAAGGACAGTCCTACAATGAGCAGTACTTC
TRBJ2-5,TRBV6-1,-,-,CASSEIGWGGKETQYF,TGTGCCAGCAGTGAAATTGGTTGGGGGGGCAAAGAGACCCAGTACTTC
TRBJ2-1,TRBV9,-,-,CASSHPRGADVSYNEQFF,TGTGCCAGCAGCCACCCCCGAGGGGCAGATGTGTCCTACAATGAGCAGTTCTTC
TRBJ2-4,TRBV7-2,TRBD1,few,CASSLGDRGENIQYF,TGTGCCAGCAGCTTAGGGGACAGGGGGGAAAACATTCAGTACTTC
TRBJ1-2,TRBV12-3/TRBV12-4,-,-,CASSPSGGLYGYTF,TGTGCCAGCAGTCCCTCGGGGGGACTCTATGGCTACACCTTC
TRBJ1-2,TRBV12-3/TRBV12-4,-,few,CASSPGTSRRTSGYTF,TGTGCCAGCAGTCCTGGGACGAGTCGACGGACTAGTGGCTACACCTTC
TRBJ2-7,TRBV4-3,TRBD2,-,CASSLGLMFYNEQYF,TGCGCCAGCAGCCTGGGACTAATGTTCTACAATGAGCAGTACTTC
TRBJ1-1,TRBV12-3/TRBV12-4,-,-,CATTPGRMNTEAFF,TGTGCCACCACTCCGGGCCGCATGAACACTGAAGCTTTCTTT
TRBJ2-1,TRBV18,TRBD2,few,CASSPLVLAGADSYNEQFF,TGTGCCAGCTCACCATTAGTTCTAGCGGGGGCCGACTCCTACAATGAGCAGTTCTTC
TRBJ2-4,TRBV7-7,-,-,CASSPRRGPKNIQYF,TGTGCCAGCAGCCCCAGGAGGGGTCCCAAAAACATTCAGTACTTC
TRBJ2-7,TRBV7-9,-,many,CASSPGTLYEQYF,TGTGCCAGCAGCCCCGGGACACTCTACGAGCAGTACTTC
TRBJ2-3,TRBV27,-,-,CASSSQAHTDTQYF,TGTGCCAGCAGTTCACAGGCCCACACAGATACGCAGTATTTT
TRBJ1-1,TRBV13,TRBD1,-,CASSLTGRIEAFF,TGTGCCAGCAGCTTGACAGGGAGGATTGAAGCTTTCTTT
TRBJ1-4,TRBV7-2,-,-,CASSSRAEGKLFF,TGTGCCAGCAGCTCCCGCGCGGAGGGCAAACTGTTTTTT
TRBJ1-2,TRBV12-3/TRBV12-4,-,-,CASSSIDFNYGYTF,TGTGCCAGCAGTTCGATCGACTTTAACTATGGCTACACCTTC
TRBJ1-1,TRBV7-2,-,few,CASSLEQAGVLNTEAFF,TGTGCCAGCAGCTTAGAACAGGCCGGGGTTTTGAACACTGAAGCTTTCTTT
TRBJ2-1,TRBV14,TRBD2,-,CASSQGSGGAYNEQFF,TGTGCCAGCAGCCAAGGTAGCGGGGGGGCGTACAATGAGCAGTTCTTC
TRBJ1-4,TRBV5-1,-,-,CASSIATGSGNEKLFF,TGCGCCAGCAGCATCGCCACAGGTTCAGGGAATGAAAAACTGTTTTTT
TRBJ1-6,TRBV5-1,TRBD1,-,CASSQGGDSYNSPLHF,TGCGCCAGCAGCCAGGGAGGGGACAGCTATAATTCACCCCTCCACTTT
TRBJ1-2,TRBV29-1,-,-,CSVVLDGVSNYGYTF,TGCAGCGTTGTTTTGGACGGGGTATCTAACTATGGCTACACCTTC
TRBJ1-1,TRBV6-5,-,few,CASSPRGVRTEAFF,TGTGCCAGCAGCCCCCGGGGGGTTCGCACTGAAGCTTTCTTT
TRBJ1-1,TRBV10-3,-,-,CAISESGGAVAFF,TGTGCCATCAGTGAGTCGGGGGGGGCGGTGGCTTTCTTT
TRBJ1-2,TRBV7-2,-,many,CASSLDATGVYGYTF,TGTGCCAGCAGCTTAGATGCGACAGGCGTCTATGGCTACACCTTC
TRBJ1-6,TRBV7-8,TRBD1,-,CAGISSGAGGFNSPLHF,TGTGCCGGCATCTCGAGCGGGGCAGGGGGATTTAATTCACCCCTCCACTTT
TRBJ1-2,TRBV7-2,-,many,CASSSEGEIGANYGYTF,TGTGCCAGCAGCTCCGAAGGAGAGATCGGCGCTAACTATGGCTACACCTTC
TRBJ2-6,TRBV28,TRBD1,-,CASSLLTGQGAGGANVLTF,TGTGCCAGCAGTTTATTGACGGGACAGGGGGCCGGTGGGGCCAACGTCCTGACTTTC
TRBJ2-2,TRBV12-3/TRBV12-4,TRBD1,-,CASSRQGGTGELFF,TGTGCCAGCAGTCGACAGGGGGGCACCGGGGAGCTGTTTTTT
TRBJ2-7,TRBV7-4,TRBD1,many,CASSLPSRGLFYEQYF,TGTGCCAGCAGCTTACCCTCCAGGGGGCTTTTCTACGAGCAGTACTTC
TRBJ2-7,TRBV12-3/TRBV12-4,TRBD1,many,CASSFGTAFYEQYF,TGTGCCAGCAGCTTCGGGACAGCCTTCTACGAGCAGTACTTC
TRBJ1-1,TRBV20-1,TRBD1,-,CRPSGTGTTEAFF,TGCAGACCGTCCGGGACAGGGACCACTGAAGCTTTCTTT
TRBJ1-1,TRBV12-3/TRBV12-4,-,few,CASSLVLDRGGRPNTEAFF,TGTGCCAGCAGTTTAGTCCTAGACCGAGGGGGTAGACCGAACACTGAAGCTTTCTTT
TRBJ1-1,TRBV6-2/TRBV6-3,-,-,CASSIRAALEAFF,TGTGCCAGCAGTATCCGGGCCGCGCTCGAAGCTTTCTTT
TRBJ2-5,TRBV12-3/TRBV12-4,TRBD1,many,CASSGRTGGQETQYF,TGTGCCAGCAGTGGAAGGACAGGGGGCCAAGAGACCCAGTACTTC
TRBJ2-1,TRBV6-5,-,many,CASSYGRHNEQFF,TGTGCCAGCAGTTACGGCAGACACAATGAGCAGTTCTTC
TRBJ1-5,TRBV12-3/TRBV12-4,-,few,CASVRRPNQPQHF,TGTGCCAGCGTCCGCAGGCCCAATCAGCCCCAGCATTTT
TRBJ1-2,TRBV7-2,-,-,CAGSPPGAHYGYTF,TGTGCCGGCAGCCCCCCCGGGGCCCACTATGGCTACACCTTC
TRBJ2-2,TRBV12-3/TRBV12-4,-,-,CASSVQDTGELFF,TGTGCCAGCAGTGTTCAGGACACCGGGGAGCTGTTTTTT